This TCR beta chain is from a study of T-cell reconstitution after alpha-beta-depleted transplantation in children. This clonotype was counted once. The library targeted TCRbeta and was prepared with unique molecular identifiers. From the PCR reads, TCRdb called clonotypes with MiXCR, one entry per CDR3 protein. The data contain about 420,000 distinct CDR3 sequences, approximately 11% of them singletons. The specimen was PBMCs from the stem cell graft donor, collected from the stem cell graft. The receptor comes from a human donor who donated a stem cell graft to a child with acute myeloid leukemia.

DNA of the CDR3: TGTGCCAGCAGCTCGCCAGGACGGATGGAGACCCAGTACTTC. Protein: CASSSPGRMETQYF. This chain uses TRBV7-2 with TRBJ2-5; D is undetermined. This CDR3 comprises 14 residues. CDR1 is SGHTA, CDR2 FQGNSA, per germline. V lost 4 bases and J 5 bases, leaving 14 bases between the germline ends.